The T cell receptor (beta chain) described here comes from a study of Ad26.COV2.S vaccination and SARS-CoV-2 variants. Study-wide background: Participants got Ad26.COV2.S intramuscularly, once or twice 56 days apart. Whole-study findings and limits: TCR breadth and depth estimates may have understated total T cell responses.

The germline CDR1 and CDR2 sequences are LGHNA and YSLEER. The CDR3 runs 18 residues. V lost 0 bases and J lost 6; bases outside the gene matches: 15. Data came from immunoSEQ multiplex PCR; TCRdb stores just in-frame clones and leaves some out. This table has hundreds of thousands of clones, about 88% appearing once. Note on this clone: Its antigen is still unknown.

The sample's treatment: roughly 18 received Ad26.COV2.S at low or high dose, single or two shots; about five received placebo; per-sample allocation not given. Sample collection was performed on day 63 after the first vaccine or placebo injection. Whoever gave the sample was an adult aged 18-55 years in Boston. The material sequenced was peripheral blood, taken in a trial of Ad26.COV2.S vaccine versus placebo. The receptor comes from a person between 18 and 60 years old who received the Ad26.COV2.S COVID-19 vaccine or a placebo. The J gene is TRBJ2-3, the V gene TRBV4-3; TRBD1 agrees at 7 bases. The CDR3 loop is CASSQDQGGRGRRDTQYF. As DNA, the CDR3 is TGCGCCAGCAGCCAAGATCAAGGAGGTAGGGGGCGAAGGGATACGCAGTATTTT.